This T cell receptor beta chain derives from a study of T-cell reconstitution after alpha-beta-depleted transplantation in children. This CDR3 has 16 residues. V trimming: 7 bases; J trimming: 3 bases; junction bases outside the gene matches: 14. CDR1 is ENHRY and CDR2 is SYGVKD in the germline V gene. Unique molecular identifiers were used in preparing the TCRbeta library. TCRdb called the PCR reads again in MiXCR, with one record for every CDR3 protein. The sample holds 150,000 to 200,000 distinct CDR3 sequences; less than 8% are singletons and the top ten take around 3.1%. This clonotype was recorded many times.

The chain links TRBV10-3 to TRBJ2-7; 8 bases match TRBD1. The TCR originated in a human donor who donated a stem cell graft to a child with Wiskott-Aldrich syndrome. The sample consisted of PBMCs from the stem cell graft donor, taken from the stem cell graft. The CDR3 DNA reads TGTGCCATCAACGAGGGGTCGGGACAGGCCCTCTACGAGCAGTACTTC. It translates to CAINEGSGQALYEQYF.